The following is a T cell receptor (beta chain) sequence with its context. Sequencing was performed with immunoSEQ multiplex PCR; in TCRdb, only in-frame clones are kept and a portion is missing. The table has hundreds of thousands of clones, 96% seen once; the top ten hold roughly 0.1%. This entry belongs to a study of shared clonotypes between healthy human individuals. CD8 cells classed as naive were CD45RO-negative and positively selected for CCR7, excluding terminally differentiated effector memory CD45RA+ cells. The trim removed 0 bases at V and 2 bases at J, leaving 6 bases unmatched. This CDR3 is built from 17 residues. Germline assignment: CDR1 MGHRA and CDR2 YSYEKL.

Sequencing input: naive CD8+ T cells sorted from blood. The receptor was derived from a woman under 40 in good health. The chain is built from TRBV4-1 and TRBJ2-5; 10 nucleotides agree with TRBD2. The CDR3 DNA reads TGCGCCAGCAGCCAAGAACGCGGTAGCGGGAGGCAAGAGACCCAGTACTTC. Its translation: CASSQERGSGRQETQYF.